This entry is about one T cell receptor beta chain. The specificity of this receptor is unknown. Base qualities are not recorded, but no much larger clone differs from it by a single base. This sample was included in a study of blood T cell repertoires in COVID-19 (dated by TCRdb to 2018 to 2020). Regarding the complete study: Samples covering the acute and convalescent phases of COVID-19 were provided by collaborators in the United States, Italy and Spain. The material from the prospective study consisted of cDNA or gDNA derived from T cells, B-cell-depleted T cells, or PBMCs. Deeply sampled blood TCRbeta repertoires from subjects exposed to, actively infected with, or recovered from COVID-19 were included in the dataset. The repertoires were released in a freely available public database meant as a resource for research on the immune response to SARS-CoV-2. Samples were obtained from the ongoing ImmuneRACE study (first 160 participants) and from about 1,300 subjects provided by 6 global collaborators. The sample metadata nearly always contained a de-identified subject ID, COVID-19 status, age in years and sex. HLA class I and class II types, where available, came from metadata supplied by the sample provider rather than from assay-based typing.

Participants in the prospective study were aged roughly 18 to 100 years, lived in about two dozen United States geographic areas, and enrolled through a virtual design. In the prospective study, participants were assigned to cohorts based on the clinical history participants reported in a screening survey and a study questionnaire. Exposed participants had been in contact, within 2 weeks of entering the study, with a person who had a PCR-confirmed or clinician-diagnosed case of COVID-19. In the prospective study, whole blood, serum and a nasopharyngeal or oropharyngeal swab were collected from each participant by mobile phlebotomists. Additional blood draws and questionnaires over an approximately 2-month period could optionally be provided by prospective study participants. Prospective study blood samples were shipped either frozen or at room temperature before DNA extraction. Based on the germline V gene (reference sequence), the CDR1 and CDR2 sequences are LNHDA and SQIVND. Here V drops 5 bases and J drops 4 bases, and the junction holds 8 bases not matched to any gene. Reading from cysteine to phenylalanine, the CDR3 counts 15 amino acids. Of all the DNA, just the CDR3 is kept, 45 bases in frame from base 1.

General study outcomes and caveats: How much clinical and demographic metadata was included differed by source and by participant, and the metadata was provided uncurated.

TCRbeta CDR3 regions were amplified from genomic DNA using the immunoSEQ Assay, a bias-controlled multiplex PCR. Per the authors' processing: The number of nucleated cells in each sample was estimated from the amplification of reference gene primers within the assay. To quantify the absolute abundance of each unique TCRbeta CDR3 rearrangement, sequence reads were collapsed and filtered. For each sample, productive Simpson clonality was calculated by taking the square root of Simpson's diversity index across productive rearrangements. Here the immuneACCESS table is served through TCRdb, limited to in-frame sequences with V and J called. Missing clones are a known gap in these copies; in checked studies unresolved V genes cover under half, and the rest lacks a known reason. Clone size and V and J calls were adopted from that table, with D and trimming inferred from the DNA. For this sample there are fewer than 350,000 clones; about 85% appear just once. Under 2% of the sample is taken by the ten largest.

Material for sequencing was PBMCs or T cells enriched from blood (not recorded which). The sequence links TRBV19 to TRBJ1-1, with 9 bases aligning to TRBD1. The receptor's source is a woman in her thirties who had been exposed to COVID-19. The CDR3 in this case is CASSRPGTGTTEAFF. The bases are TGTGCCAGTAGTCGTCCCGGGACAGGGACCACTGAAGCTTTCTTT.